The sequence of this T cell receptor (beta chain) was determined in a study of cytomegalovirus exposure and HLA in healthy donors. Notes on the study in general: It was assumed in the presence/absence analyses that sequencing depth was roughly uniform across donors.

PCR used 60 Vbeta primers and 13 Jbeta primers. Original analysis: Later work found tens of millions of unique TCR beta chains, with about 10 million shared. Clones were sequenced by immunoSEQ multiplex PCR, and TCRdb holds only the in-frame ones, with some missing. V and J calls and clone size are copied from that table; D and trimming were computed from the DNA. The profile covers roughly 130,000 clones, with 80% appearing a single time and 5.3% taken by the ten largest. Turning to this clone: Its target is not known.

Sample: PBMCs. The sequence derives from a man in his thirties or forties in good health and CMV-seronegative.

The CDR3 spells CASSPSSGRSKYEQYF. The CDR3 region has the DNA TGCGCCAGCAGCCCCTCTAGCGGGAGGAGTAAGTACGAGCAGTACTTC. The chain recombines TRBV5-1 with TRBJ2-7; 11 nucleotides match TRBD2. CDR3 size: 16 residues. Losses at the gene ends were 4 bases for V and 4 bases for J; bases not matched to a gene: 10. The germline V gene has CDR1 SGHRS and CDR2 YFSETQ.